This is a list of T cell receptor beta chains from one sample in a study of a mutant IDH1 vaccine in newly diagnosed glioma. These TCRs' antigens remain unknown. Libraries were prepared by immunoSEQ multiplex PCR; TCRdb keeps only in-frame clonotypes and omits some of them. The data show approximately 60,000 clones, with around 86% seen just once and 1.1% to 1.5% held by the top ten. The sample was PBMCs, taken from a glioma patient whose treatment included an IDH1 peptide vaccine. All receptors come from a man aged 35-49 years with glioma. CDR3s include the opening cysteine and the closing phenylalanine or tryptophan. The D gene is left open where the match is weak. A row's size may be missing; if present it is once, few, many or a size class.

j_gene | abundance | v_gene | d_gene | CDR3aa | CDR3nt
TRBJ2-5 | - | TRBV13 | - | CASSLKAGGAGETQYF | TGTGCCAGCAGCTTAAAGGCTGGTGGGGCGGGAGAGACCCAGTACTTC
TRBJ2-5 | - | TRBV6-6 | TRBD1 | CASRGTAQETQYF | TGTGCCAGCAGAGGGACAGCACAAGAGACCCAGTACTTC
TRBJ2-1 | once | TRBV5-1 | TRBD2 | CASSLASSGYNEQFF | TGCGCCAGCAGCTTGGCGTCTAGCGGGTACAATGAGCAGTTCTTC
TRBJ2-7 | - | TRBV4-3 | TRBD2 | CASSQGLAGGWEQYF | TGCGCCAGCAGCCAAGGGCTAGCGGGAGGTTGGGAGCAGTACTTC
TRBJ2-7 | few | TRBV28 | TRBD2 | CASRTSGSVEQYF | TGTGCCAGCCGGACTAGCGGGAGTGTCGAGCAGTACTTC
TRBJ1-3 | - | TRBV7-2 | - | CASSFQSSGNTIYF | TGTGCCAGCAGCTTCCAGAGCTCTGGAAACACCATATATTTT
TRBJ2-3 | few | TRBV7-2 | - | CASSLSGQVTDTQYF | TGTGCCAGCAGCTTAAGCGGGCAGGTGACAGATACGCAGTATTTT
TRBJ2-7 | - | TRBV6-1 | - | CASREAGEGRYEQYF | TGTGCCAGCAGGGAGGCTGGAGAGGGTAGGTACGAGCAGTACTTC
TRBJ1-4 | - | TRBV19 | TRBD1 | CASSLTPQGSYEKLFF | TGTGCCAGTAGTTTAACTCCACAGGGGTCCTATGAGAAACTGTTTTTT
TRBJ2-6 | - | TRBV18 | - | CASSPRLETSGANVLTF | TGTGCCAGCTCACCGCGATTGGAAACTTCTGGGGCCAACGTCCTGACTTTC
TRBJ1-1 | - | TRBV6-1 | - | CASSDLSVEAFF | TGTGCCAGCAGTGATTTGTCTGTTGAAGCTTTCTTT
TRBJ2-5 | few | TRBV29-1 | - | CSVRRNQETQYF | TGCAGCGTTCGGCGAAACCAAGAGACCCAGTACTTC
TRBJ2-7 | - | TRBV6-5 | TRBD1 | CASSYSWTGPYEQYF | TGTGCCAGCAGTTACTCCTGGACAGGGCCCTACGAGCAGTACTTC
TRBJ1-4 | - | TRBV19 | TRBD1 | CASSPRGREKLFF | TGTGCCAGTAGCCCAAGGGGGCGTGAAAAACTGTTTTTT
TRBJ1-2 | - | TRBV7-9 | - | CASSLGGGPLYF | TGTGCCAGCAGCTTGGGGGGGGGACCCCTCTACTTC
TRBJ2-7 | few | TRBV27 | TRBD1 | CASSWDRGYEQYF | TGTGCCAGCAGCTGGGACAGGGGCTACGAGCAGTACTTC
TRBJ2-7 | - | TRBV10-3 | TRBD2 | CAISATSGTNEQYF | TGTGCCATCAGTGCGACTAGCGGGACAAACGAGCAGTACTTC
TRBJ2-3 | - | TRBV4-1 | - | CASSQGHGLRVTDTQYF | TGCGCCAGCAGCCAAGGGCACGGACTAAGAGTCACAGATACGCAGTATTTT
TRBJ2-1 | - | TRBV12-5 | - | CASGLWRVFQFF | TGTGCTAGTGGTTTGTGGAGGGTCTTTCAGTTCTTC
TRBJ2-1 | - | TRBV5-4 | - | CASRTTYNEQFF | TGTGCCAGCCGGACCACCTACAATGAGCAGTTCTTC
TRBJ1-2 | - | TRBV5-1 | - | CASSLVQAGYGYTF | TGCGCCAGCAGCTTGGTTCAGGCGGGCTATGGCTACACCTTC
TRBJ2-2 | - | TRBV5-5 | TRBD1 | CASRDAGTGYTGELFF | TGTGCCAGCAGGGACGCCGGGACAGGGTACACCGGGGAGCTGTTTTTT
TRBJ1-4 | - | TRBV6-1 | - | CASSARGGAGNEKLFF | TGTGCCAGCAGTGCGCGAGGCGGGGCGGGAAATGAAAAACTGTTTTTT
TRBJ2-2 | few | TRBV10-3 | TRBD2 | CAISESGGTNTGELFF | TGTGCCATCAGTGAGTCGGGGGGGACGAACACCGGGGAGCTGTTTTTT
TRBJ2-1 | - | TRBV28 | - | CASGVHGLRDSDNEQFF | TGTGCCAGCGGTGTGCATGGCCTCCGGGACTCTGACAATGAGCAGTTCTTC
TRBJ1-2 | - | TRBV5-1 | - | CASSLSGGANYGYTF | TGCGCCAGCAGCTTATCAGGAGGGGCGAACTATGGCTACACCTTC
TRBJ2-7 | once | TRBV11-3 | - | CASSSPGSYEQYF | TGTGCCAGCAGCTCCCCGGGGAGCTACGAGCAGTACTTC
TRBJ2-1 | - | TRBV29-1 | - | CSVVGSPTYNEQFF | TGCAGCGTTGTGGGGAGTCCCACCTACAATGAGCAGTTCTTC
TRBJ1-2 | - | TRBV18 | - | CASSPATASGYTF | TGTGCCAGCTCACCCGCGACAGCCTCTGGCTACACCTTC
TRBJ2-3 | - | TRBV27 | TRBD2 | CASSGGEDPDTQYF | TGTGCCAGCAGTGGGGGGGAGGACCCAGATACGCAGTATTTT
TRBJ2-7 | - | TRBV7-2 | - | CASSPNPGGTYEQYF | TGTGCCAGCAGCCCAAACCCAGGTGGAACCTACGAGCAGTACTTC
TRBJ2-3 | - | TRBV2 | - | CASSAPFTDTQYF | TGTGCCAGCAGTGCCCCCTTCACAGATACGCAGTATTTT
TRBJ1-4 | few | TRBV7-9 | - | CASSFGGTTNEKLFF | TGTGCCAGCAGCTTTGGGGGCACAACTAATGAAAAACTGTTTTTT
TRBJ2-5 | - | TRBV6-4 | - | CASSDEGGGETQYF | TGTGCCAGCAGTGACGAGGGAGGGGGAGAGACCCAGTACTTC
TRBJ2-3 | - | TRBV10-2 | TRBD2 | CASRAGVADTQYF | TGCGCCAGCAGGGCGGGAGTGGCGGATACGCAGTATTTT
TRBJ1-6 | - | TRBV6-5 | - | CASSYEGRSPLHF | TGTGCCAGCAGTTACGAGGGAAGGTCACCCCTCCACTTT
TRBJ2-5 | once | TRBV7-2 | - | CASSLGELYQETQYF | TGTGCCAGCAGCTTGGGGGAGTTGTACCAAGAGACCCAGTACTTC
TRBJ2-1 | once | TRBV6-5 | TRBD2 | CASSGTSGNNEQFF | TGTGCCAGCAGCGGGACTAGCGGTAACAATGAGCAGTTCTTC
TRBJ2-3 | - | TRBV6-5 | - | CASKGADTQYF | TGTGCCAGCAAGGGGGCAGATACGCAGTATTTT
TRBJ1-5 | - | TRBV15 | - | CATSRDSGRQHF | TGTGCCACCAGCAGAGATAGCGGACGCCAGCATTTT